The clone carrying this T cell receptor (beta chain) was seen a handful of times. The data originate from a study of shared T cell receptors in the human thymus. Sequencing was performed with immunoSEQ multiplex PCR; in TCRdb, only in-frame clones are kept and a portion is missing. The sample holds over 450,000 clones, about 80% seen once. The same sample was also used in a study of human thymus T cells. That publication notes: Related studies found that unrelated individuals share highly overlapping thymic repertoires.

The sample was thymocytes. The receptor's source is a boy younger than two with a congenital heart defect.

CDR3 nucleotide sequence: TGTGCCAGCAGTGTCAGGTCCTACGAGCAGTACTTC. Amino acids: CASSVRSYEQYF. The chain employs TRBV2 and TRBJ2-7; no firm D call. From germline, CDR1 is SNHLY and CDR2 FYNNEI. Trimming took off 4 bases at V and 1 base at J, with 5 bases between the two ends. The CDR3 is 12 residues long. The entire variable domain, with the rest obtained from reference TRBV2 and TRBJ2-7, is as follows: EPEVTQTPSHQVTQMGQEVILRCVPISNHLYFYWYRQILGQKVEFLVSFYNNEISEKSEIFDDQFSVERPDGSNFTLKIRSTKLEDSAMYFCASSVRSYEQYFGPGTRLTVT.